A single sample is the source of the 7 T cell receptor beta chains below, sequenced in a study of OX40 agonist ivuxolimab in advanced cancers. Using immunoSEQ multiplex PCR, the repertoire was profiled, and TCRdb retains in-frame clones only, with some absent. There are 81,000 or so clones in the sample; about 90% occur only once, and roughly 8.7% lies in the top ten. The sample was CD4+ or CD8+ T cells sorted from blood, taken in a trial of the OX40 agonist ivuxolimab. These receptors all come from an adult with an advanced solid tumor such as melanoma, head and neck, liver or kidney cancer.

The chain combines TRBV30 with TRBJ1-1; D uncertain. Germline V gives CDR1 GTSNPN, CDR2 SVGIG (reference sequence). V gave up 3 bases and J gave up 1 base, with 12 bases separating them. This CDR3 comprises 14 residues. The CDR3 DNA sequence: TGTGCCTGGAGCGACCTGGAGGGGAACACTGAAGCTTTCTTT. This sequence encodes CAWSDLEGNTEAFF.

CDR3: CASSYSPAGVADTQYF. The DNA for the CDR3 is TGTGCCAGCAGTTACTCCCCAGCGGGAGTAGCAGATACGCAGTATTTT. V gene TRBV6-5 combines with J gene TRBJ2-3; 8 nucleotides line up with TRBD2. This CDR3 has 16 amino acids. V gave up 0 bases and J gave up 4 bases; unmatched junction bases: 6. Germline V gene lookup returns CDR1 MNHEY and CDR2 SVGAGI.

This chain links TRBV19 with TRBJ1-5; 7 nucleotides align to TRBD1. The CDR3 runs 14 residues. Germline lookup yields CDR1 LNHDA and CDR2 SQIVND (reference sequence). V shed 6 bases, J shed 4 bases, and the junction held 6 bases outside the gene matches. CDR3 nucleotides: TGTGCCAGTAGGACCCGGGACAGAAATCAGCCCCAGCATTTT. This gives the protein CASRTRDRNQPQHF.

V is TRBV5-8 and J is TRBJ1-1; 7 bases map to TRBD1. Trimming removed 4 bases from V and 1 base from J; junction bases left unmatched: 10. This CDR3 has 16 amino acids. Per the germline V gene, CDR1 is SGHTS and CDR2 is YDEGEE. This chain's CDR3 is CASSPAAGGKNTEAFF. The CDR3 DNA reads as TGTGCCAGCAGCCCGGCGGCAGGGGGGAAGAACACTGAAGCTTTCTTT.

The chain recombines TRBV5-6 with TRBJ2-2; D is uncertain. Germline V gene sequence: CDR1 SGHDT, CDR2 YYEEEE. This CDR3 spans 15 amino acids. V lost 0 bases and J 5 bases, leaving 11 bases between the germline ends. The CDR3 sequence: CASSLAGPRTGELFF. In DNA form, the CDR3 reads TGTGCCAGCAGCTTGGCTGGGCCTAGAACCGGGGAGCTGTTTTTT.

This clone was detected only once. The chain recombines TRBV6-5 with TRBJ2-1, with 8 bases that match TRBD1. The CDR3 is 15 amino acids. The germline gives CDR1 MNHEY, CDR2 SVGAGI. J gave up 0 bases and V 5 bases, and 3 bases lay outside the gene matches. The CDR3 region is CASSLTGGSYNEQFF. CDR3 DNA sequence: TGTGCCAGCAGTCTTACAGGGGGCTCCTACAATGAGCAGTTCTTC.

This chain's CDR3 is CATSRPTDRQRNTIYF. The CDR3 DNA follows: TGTGCCACCAGCAGGCCCACGGACAGGCAAAGGAACACCATATATTTT. V and J are TRBV15 and TRBJ1-3; TRBD1 matches 7 bases. Per germline, CDR1 LNHNV and CDR2 YYDKDF (reference sequence). After removal of 3 bases from V and 7 bases from J, the junction contained 12 bases not matched to a gene. CDR3 length equals 16 residues.